Listed below are T cell receptor beta chains from one sample, sequenced in a study of blood T cell repertoires in COVID-19. Profiling relied on immunoSEQ multiplex PCR, and the TCRdb table lists in-frame clones only, not all of them. Of about 200,000 clones detected, about 90% appear once; the ten largest clones hold 7.5% to 10%. Sequenced: PBMCs or T cells enriched from blood (not recorded which). These receptors came from a woman aged 18-29 years who had recovered from COVID-19. Each CDR3 is given with its conserved first and last residue. Size tells how often a clone was seen (once, few, many) or the class of an expanded clone, and some rows leave it out.

clone_size j_call v_call cdr3_aa
NA TRBJ2-2 TRBV5-1 CASSLKTGTTGELFF
NA TRBJ1-5 TRBV23-1 CASSPLLPRPEGRNQPQHF
NA TRBJ2-3 TRBV24-1 CATSELHGLTDTQYF
NA TRBJ2-1 TRBV19 CATLDRGHHNEQFF
NA TRBJ1-5 TRBV5-1 CASSLASATGSGEYSNQPQHF
once TRBJ2-1 TRBV10-3 CAIGTGDNNEQFF
NA TRBJ1-5 TRBV6-5 CASSHYRADSNQPQHF
NA TRBJ2-1 TRBV14 CASSHPPGTDINEQFF
NA TRBJ1-1 TRBV29-1 CSLSGFKMNTEAFF
NA TRBJ1-6 TRBV10-3 CAIGTDNSPLHF
few TRBJ2-5 TRBV2 CASSREVQETQYF
NA TRBJ1-1 TRBV12-3/TRBV12-4 CASTNRGPEAFF
NA TRBJ2-1 TRBV13 CASSFRQGLNNEQFF
few TRBJ1-6 TRBV6-5 CASSYSFTGHSPLHF
NA TRBJ2-7 TRBV5-1 CASSSPSGTGEEQYF
once TRBJ2-3 TRBV27 CASRGRGYSSTDTQYF
NA TRBJ2-3 TRBV28 CASSLSFSGVLTDTQYF
NA TRBJ2-2 TRBV5-4 CASSLQGELFF
few TRBJ1-2 TRBV2 CASSSDIYGYTF
NA TRBJ1-5 TRBV6-5 CASSSGQGTNQPQHF
NA TRBJ1-1 TRBV5-4 CASSLRKTGLNTEAFF
once TRBJ1-1 TRBV28 CASSTTAEAFF
few TRBJ1-2 TRBV28 CASSLSDRSTNYGYTF
NA TRBJ2-5 TRBV5-1 CASSFGDRQETQYF
NA TRBJ1-2 TRBV2 CASSRDIYYGYTF
NA TRBJ2-7 TRBV5-1 CASSFGTGSYEQYF
NA TRBJ1-2 TRBV11-2 CASSLGRGRRNSIYGYTF
NA TRBJ1-3 TRBV30 CAWKRSSGNTIYF
NA TRBJ2-3 TRBV4-1 CASSQDPTPVAGGPDTQYF
NA TRBJ1-1 TRBV7-9 CASSTSLTVNTEAFF
once TRBJ2-3 TRBV15 CATSHTVSGGAADTQYF
NA TRBJ1-2 TRBV9 CASSVPRTGGYGYTF
NA TRBJ2-7 TRBV9 CASSLLAGVSYEQYF
NA TRBJ1-1 TRBV3-1/TRBV3-2 CASSFRASEAFF
NA TRBJ1-1 TRBV27 CASSLIAGVTETGSLKNTEAFF
once TRBJ1-1 TRBV2 CASRDDRALGNTEAFF
NA TRBJ2-6 TRBV2 CASSRLQGAGANVLTF
NA TRBJ2-1 TRBV7-9 CASSLEATGNEQFF
NA TRBJ1-6 TRBV28 CASSLPGLNNSPLHF
NA TRBJ1-5 TRBV7-6 CASSLMTGASHQAYSNQPQHF
NA TRBJ1-5 TRBV24-1 CATSEDSHQPQHF
once TRBJ1-2 TRBV28 CASIDRGQGGYTF
NA TRBJ1-4 TRBV4-1 CASSQDLRGLGEKLFF
NA TRBJ1-2 TRBV25-1 CASLGQVYYGYTF
NA TRBJ2-1 TRBV6-4 CASSEGTSGDNEQFF
NA TRBJ2-7 TRBV5-1 CASSISGGPYEQYF
NA TRBJ2-1 TRBV20-1 CSASPGVRTSVRNEQFF
NA TRBJ1-1 TRBV5-1 CASRAGADTEAFF
NA TRBJ2-5 TRBV7-2 CASSTDRAETQYF
NA TRBJ1-2 TRBV12-5 CASGLVLSGYTF
NA TRBJ2-1 TRBV7-9 CARTGKNNEQFF
once TRBJ2-7 TRBV5-3 CARSLAPGGPTYEQYF
NA TRBJ2-2 TRBV9 CASSPRQAANTGELFF
NA TRBJ2-2 TRBV5-4 CASSLGLAGTGELFF
NA TRBJ1-5 TRBV5-5 CASSFRGDQPQHF
NA TRBJ2-1 TRBV5-1 CASSPDIYNEQFF